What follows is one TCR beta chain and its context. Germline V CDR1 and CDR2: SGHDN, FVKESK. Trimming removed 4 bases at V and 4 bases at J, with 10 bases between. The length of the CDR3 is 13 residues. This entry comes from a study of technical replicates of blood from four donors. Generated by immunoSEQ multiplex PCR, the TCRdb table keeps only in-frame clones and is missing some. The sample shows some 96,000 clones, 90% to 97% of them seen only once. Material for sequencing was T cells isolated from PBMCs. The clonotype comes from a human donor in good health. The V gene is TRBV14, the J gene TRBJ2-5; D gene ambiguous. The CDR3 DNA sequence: TGTGCCAGCAGCCCGACTCGTCTAGAGACCCAGTACTTC. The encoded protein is CASSPTRLETQYF. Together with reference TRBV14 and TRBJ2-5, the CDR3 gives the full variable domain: EAGVTQFPSHSVIEKGQTVTLRCDPISGHDNLYWYRRVMGKEIKFLLHFVKESKQDESGMPNNRFLAERTGGTYSTLKVQPAELEDSGVYFCASSPTRLETQYFGPGTRLLVL.